This TCR beta chain is from a study of shared clonotypes between healthy human individuals. Overall study context: Per donor, CD8 memory used one plate, CD8 naive used two, CD4 memory used three and CD4 naive used three.

Each PCR replicate from the sorted subsets contained 150 to 200 ng DNA, which is some 31,000 T cell genomes. TCRdb's copy holds only in-frame clones and misses some; the assay was immunoSEQ multiplex PCR. The table includes some 2,000,000 clones, 85% to 95% detected once. Naive CD8 populations comprised CD45RO-negative cells positively selected for CCR7, excluding terminally differentiated effector memory CD45RA+ cells. This clonotype was obtained from a man aged 18 to 29 in good health. Material for sequencing was naive CD8+ T cells sorted from blood.

The CDR3 DNA reads as TGCGCCAGCAGCCAACCCGGGAACCAAGAGACCCAGTACTTC. Encoded protein: CASSQPGNQETQYF. The chain links TRBV4-1 to TRBJ2-5, with D tentatively TRBD2 (5 bases). Germline CDR1 reads MGHRA; CDR2 reads YSYEKL. The CDR3 is 14 amino acids. Trimming pared 2 bases from V and 0 bases from J, leaving 7 bases between.